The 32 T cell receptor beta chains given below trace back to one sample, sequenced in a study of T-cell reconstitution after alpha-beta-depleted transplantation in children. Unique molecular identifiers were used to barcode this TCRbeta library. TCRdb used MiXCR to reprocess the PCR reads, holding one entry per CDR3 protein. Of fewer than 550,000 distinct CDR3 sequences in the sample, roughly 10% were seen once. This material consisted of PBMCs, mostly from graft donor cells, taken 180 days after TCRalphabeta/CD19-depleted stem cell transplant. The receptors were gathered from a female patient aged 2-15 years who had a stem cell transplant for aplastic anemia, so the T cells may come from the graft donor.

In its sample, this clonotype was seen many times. CDR3 DNA: TGTGCCAGCAGCCACCTCAGGGGTGAAGCTTTCTTT. Translating it yields CASSHLRGEAFF. This chain links TRBV7-8 with TRBJ1-1; weak D call: TRBD1 (6 bases). With 5 bases removed from V and 7 bases from J, the gap between germline ends came to 11 bases. Germline assignment: CDR1 SGHVS and CDR2 FQNEAQ. The CDR3 totals 12 residues.

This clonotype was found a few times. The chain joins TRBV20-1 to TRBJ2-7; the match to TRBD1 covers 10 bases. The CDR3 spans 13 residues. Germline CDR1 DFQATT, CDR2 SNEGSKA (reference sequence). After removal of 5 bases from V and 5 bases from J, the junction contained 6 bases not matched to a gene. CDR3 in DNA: TGCAGTGCTGCCGGGACAGGGGACCACGAGCAGTACTTC. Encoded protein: CSAAGTGDHEQYF.

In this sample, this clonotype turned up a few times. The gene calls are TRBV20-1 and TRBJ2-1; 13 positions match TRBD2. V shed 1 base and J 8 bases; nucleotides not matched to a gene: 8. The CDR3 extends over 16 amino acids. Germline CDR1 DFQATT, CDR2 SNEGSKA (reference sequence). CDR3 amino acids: CSARAMTSGRSDEQFF. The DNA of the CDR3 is TGCAGTGCTAGAGCAATGACTAGCGGGAGGTCGGATGAGCAGTTCTTC.

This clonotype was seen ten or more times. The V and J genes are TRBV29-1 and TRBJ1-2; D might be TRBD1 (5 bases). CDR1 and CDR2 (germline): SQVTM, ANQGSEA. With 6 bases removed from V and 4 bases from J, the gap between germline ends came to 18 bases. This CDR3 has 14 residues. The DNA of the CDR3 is TGCAGCGTGGAGACGTTCCAGGGCTCCTATGGCTACACCTTC. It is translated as CSVETFQGSYGYTF.

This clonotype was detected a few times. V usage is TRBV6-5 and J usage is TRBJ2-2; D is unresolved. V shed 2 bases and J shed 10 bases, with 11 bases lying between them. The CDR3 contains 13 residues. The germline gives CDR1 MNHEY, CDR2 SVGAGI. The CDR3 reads CASSYPSQEELFF. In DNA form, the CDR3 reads TGTGCCAGCAGTTACCCAAGCCAAGAGGAGCTGTTTTTT.

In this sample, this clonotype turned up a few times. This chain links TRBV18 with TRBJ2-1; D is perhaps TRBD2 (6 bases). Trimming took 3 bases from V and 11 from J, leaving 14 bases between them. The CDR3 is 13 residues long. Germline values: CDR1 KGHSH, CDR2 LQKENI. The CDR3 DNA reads TGTGCCAGCTCACCGTCTAAGGGAGGACAGCAGTTCTTC. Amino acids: CASSPSKGGQQFF. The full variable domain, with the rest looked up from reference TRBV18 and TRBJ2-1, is NAGVMQNPRHLVRRRGQEARLRCSPMKGHSHVYWYRQLPEEGLKFMVYLQKENIIDESGMPKERFSAEFPKEGPSILRIQQVVRGDSAAYFCASSPSKGGQQFFGPGTRLTVL.

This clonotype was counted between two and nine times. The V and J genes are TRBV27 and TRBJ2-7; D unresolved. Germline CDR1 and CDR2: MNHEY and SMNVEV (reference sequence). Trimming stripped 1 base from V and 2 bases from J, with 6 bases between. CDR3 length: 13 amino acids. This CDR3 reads CASSLYSTYEQYF. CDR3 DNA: TGTGCCAGCAGTTTATACAGCACCTACGAGCAGTACTTC.

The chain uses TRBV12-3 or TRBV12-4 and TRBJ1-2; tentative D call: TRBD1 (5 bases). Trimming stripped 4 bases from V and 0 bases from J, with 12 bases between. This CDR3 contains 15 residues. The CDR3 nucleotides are TGTGCCAGCAGTTCGGGACCCCAAGCTAACTATGGCTACACCTTC. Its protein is CASSSGPQANYGYTF.

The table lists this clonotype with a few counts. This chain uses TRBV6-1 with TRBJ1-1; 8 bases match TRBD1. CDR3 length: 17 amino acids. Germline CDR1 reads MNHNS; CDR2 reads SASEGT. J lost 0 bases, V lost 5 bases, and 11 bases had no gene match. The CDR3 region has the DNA TGTGCCAGCAGTAGGATTCGACAGGGGAGGATGAACACTGAAGCTTTCTTT. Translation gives CASSRIRQGRMNTEAFF.

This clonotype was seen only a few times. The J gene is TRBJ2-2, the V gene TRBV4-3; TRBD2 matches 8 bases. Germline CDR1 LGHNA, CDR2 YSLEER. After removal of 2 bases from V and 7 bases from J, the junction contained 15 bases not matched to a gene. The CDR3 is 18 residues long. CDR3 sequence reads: CASSQFVRGGLSLGELFF. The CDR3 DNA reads TGCGCCAGCAGCCAATTCGTCCGGGGGGGTCTTTCCCTCGGGGAGCTGTTTTTT.

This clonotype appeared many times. CDR3 sequence: CSARPGTSGRNEQFF. As DNA, the CDR3 is TGCAGTGCTAGACCCGGGACTAGCGGGAGGAATGAGCAGTTCTTC. The chain joins TRBV20-1 to TRBJ2-1, with 15 positions matching TRBD2. CDR3 length: 15 amino acids. Germline CDR1 and CDR2: DFQATT and SNEGSKA (reference sequence). V lost 2 bases to trimming and J lost 7 bases; unmatched junction nucleotides: 3.

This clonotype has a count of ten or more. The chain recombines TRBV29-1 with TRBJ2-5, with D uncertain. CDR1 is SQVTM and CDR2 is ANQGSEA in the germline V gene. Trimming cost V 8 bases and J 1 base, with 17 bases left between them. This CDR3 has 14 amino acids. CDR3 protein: CSSSAAAIQETQYF. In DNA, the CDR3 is TGCAGCTCCTCGGCGGCAGCGATCCAAGAGACCCAGTACTTC.

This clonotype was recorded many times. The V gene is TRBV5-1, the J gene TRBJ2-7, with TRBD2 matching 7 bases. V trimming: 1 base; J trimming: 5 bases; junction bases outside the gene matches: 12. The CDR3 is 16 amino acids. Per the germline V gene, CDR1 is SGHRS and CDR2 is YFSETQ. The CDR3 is CASSLPRGRGVNEQYF. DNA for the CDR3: TGCGCCAGCAGCTTGCCGCGCGGGAGAGGAGTGAACGAGCAGTACTTC.

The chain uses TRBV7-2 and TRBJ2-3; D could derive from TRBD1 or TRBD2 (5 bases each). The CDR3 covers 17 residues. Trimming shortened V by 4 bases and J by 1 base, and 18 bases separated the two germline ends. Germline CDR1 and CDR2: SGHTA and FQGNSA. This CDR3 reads CASSWGSIGDRTDTQYF. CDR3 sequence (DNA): TGTGCCAGCAGCTGGGGGTCGATCGGGGACCGCACAGATACGCAGTATTTT.

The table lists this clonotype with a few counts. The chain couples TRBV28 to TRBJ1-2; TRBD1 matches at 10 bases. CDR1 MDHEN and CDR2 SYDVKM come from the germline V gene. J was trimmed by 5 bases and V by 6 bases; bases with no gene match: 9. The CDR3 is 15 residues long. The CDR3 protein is CASSPGDRGPYGYTF. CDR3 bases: TGTGCCAGCAGCCCGGGGGACAGGGGCCCATATGGCTACACCTTC.

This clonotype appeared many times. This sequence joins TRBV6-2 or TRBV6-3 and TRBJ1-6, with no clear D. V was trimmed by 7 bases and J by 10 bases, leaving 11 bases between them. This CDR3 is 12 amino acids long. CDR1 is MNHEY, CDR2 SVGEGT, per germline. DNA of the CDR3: TGTGCCAGCACTTCCAGAGAATCACCCCTCCACTTT. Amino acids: CASTSRESPLHF.

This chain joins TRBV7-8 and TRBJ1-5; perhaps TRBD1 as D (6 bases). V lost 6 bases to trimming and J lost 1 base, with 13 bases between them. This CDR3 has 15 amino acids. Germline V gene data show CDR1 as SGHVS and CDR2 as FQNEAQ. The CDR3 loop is CASSPTGTSNQPQHF. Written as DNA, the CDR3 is TGTGCCAGCAGTCCAACCGGGACAAGCAATCAGCCCCAGCATTTT.

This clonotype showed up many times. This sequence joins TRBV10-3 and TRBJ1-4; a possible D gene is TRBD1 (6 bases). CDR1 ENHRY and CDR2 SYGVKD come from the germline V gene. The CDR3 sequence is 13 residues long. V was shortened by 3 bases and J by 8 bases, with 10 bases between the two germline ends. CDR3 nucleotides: TGTGCCATCAGTGAACAAGGGGGAGAAAAACTGTTTTTT. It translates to CAISEQGGEKLFF.

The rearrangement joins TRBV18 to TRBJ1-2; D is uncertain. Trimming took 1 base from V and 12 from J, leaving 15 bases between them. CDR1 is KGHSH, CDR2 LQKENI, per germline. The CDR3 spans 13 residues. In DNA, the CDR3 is TGTGCCAGCTCACCACAGAGGGCCCCCGGCCACACCTTC. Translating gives CASSPQRAPGHTF.

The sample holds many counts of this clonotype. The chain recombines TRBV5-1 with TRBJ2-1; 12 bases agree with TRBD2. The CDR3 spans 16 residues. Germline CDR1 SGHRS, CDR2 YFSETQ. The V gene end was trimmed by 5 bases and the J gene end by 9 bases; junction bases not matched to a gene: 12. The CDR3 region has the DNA TGCGCCAGCAGTTCCCGACTAGCGGGAGTGGCCCCTGAGCAGTTCTTC. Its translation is CASSSRLAGVAPEQFF.

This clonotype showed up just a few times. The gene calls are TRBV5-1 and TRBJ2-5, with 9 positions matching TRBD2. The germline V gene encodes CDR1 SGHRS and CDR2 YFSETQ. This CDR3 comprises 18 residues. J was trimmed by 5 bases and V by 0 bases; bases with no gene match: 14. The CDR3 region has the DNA TGCGCCAGCAGCTTGGCCTTATGGACTAGCGATCCGGGGGAGACCCAGTACTTC. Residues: CASSLALWTSDPGETQYF.

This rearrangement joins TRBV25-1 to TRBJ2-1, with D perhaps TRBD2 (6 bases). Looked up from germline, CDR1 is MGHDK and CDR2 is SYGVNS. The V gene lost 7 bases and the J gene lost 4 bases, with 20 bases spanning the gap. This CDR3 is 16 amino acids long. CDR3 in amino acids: CASTARRDPNYNEQFF. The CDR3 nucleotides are TGTGCCAGCACTGCTAGGCGGGATCCAAATTACAATGAGCAGTTCTTC.

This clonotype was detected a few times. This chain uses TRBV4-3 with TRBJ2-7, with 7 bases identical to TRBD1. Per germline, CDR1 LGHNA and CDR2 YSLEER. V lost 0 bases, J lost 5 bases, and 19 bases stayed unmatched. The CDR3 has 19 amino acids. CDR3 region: CASSQDRRPSTGIGNEQYF. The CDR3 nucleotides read TGCGCCAGCAGCCAAGATCGCCGTCCATCGACAGGGATAGGTAACGAGCAGTACTTC.

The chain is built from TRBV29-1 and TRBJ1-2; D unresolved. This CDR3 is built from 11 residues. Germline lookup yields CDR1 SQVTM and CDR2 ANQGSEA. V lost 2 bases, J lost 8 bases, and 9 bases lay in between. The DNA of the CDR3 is TGCAGCGTTGAAAGCCCGGAGGGCTACACCTTC. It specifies CSVESPEGYTF.

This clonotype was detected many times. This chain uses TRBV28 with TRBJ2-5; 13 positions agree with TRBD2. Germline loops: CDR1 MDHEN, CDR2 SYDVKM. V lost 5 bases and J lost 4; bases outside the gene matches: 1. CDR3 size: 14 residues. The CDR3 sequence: CASSRLAGGETQYF. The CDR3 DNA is TGTGCCAGCAGTCGACTAGCGGGAGGAGAGACCCAGTACTTC.

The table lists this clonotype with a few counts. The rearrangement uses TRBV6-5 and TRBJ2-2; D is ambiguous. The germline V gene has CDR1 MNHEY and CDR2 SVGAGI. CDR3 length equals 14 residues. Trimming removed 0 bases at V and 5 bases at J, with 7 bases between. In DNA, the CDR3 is TGTGCCAGCAGTTACTCTCAGAGGACCGGGGAGCTGTTTTTT. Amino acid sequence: CASSYSQRTGELFF.

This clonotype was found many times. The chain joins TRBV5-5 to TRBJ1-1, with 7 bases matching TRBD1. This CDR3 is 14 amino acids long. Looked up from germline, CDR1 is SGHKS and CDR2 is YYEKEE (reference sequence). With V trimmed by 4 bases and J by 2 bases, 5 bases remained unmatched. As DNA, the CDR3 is TGTGCCAGCAGCCGCGACAGGGATAACACTGAAGCTTTCTTT. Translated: CASSRDRDNTEAFF. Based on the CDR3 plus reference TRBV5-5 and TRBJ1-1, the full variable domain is DAGVTQSPTHLIKTRGQQVTLRCSPISGHKSVSWYQQVLGQGPQFIFQYYEKEERGRGNFPDRFSARQFPNYSSELNVNALLLGDSALYLCASSRDRDNTEAFFGQGTRLTVV.

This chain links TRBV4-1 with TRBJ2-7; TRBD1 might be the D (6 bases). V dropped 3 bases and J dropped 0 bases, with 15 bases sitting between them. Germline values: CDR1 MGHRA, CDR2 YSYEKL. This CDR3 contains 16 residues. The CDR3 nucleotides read TGCGCCAGCAGCCACCTAATAGGACAGAGCTCCTACGAGCAGTACTTC. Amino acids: CASSHLIGQSSYEQYF.

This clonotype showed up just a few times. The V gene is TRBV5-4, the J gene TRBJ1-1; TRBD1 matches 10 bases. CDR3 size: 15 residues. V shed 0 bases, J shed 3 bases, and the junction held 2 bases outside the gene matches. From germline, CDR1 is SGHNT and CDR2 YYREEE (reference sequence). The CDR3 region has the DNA TGTGCCAGCAGCTTGGTCGGGACAGGGGACACTGAAGCTTTCTTT. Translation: CASSLVGTGDTEAFF.

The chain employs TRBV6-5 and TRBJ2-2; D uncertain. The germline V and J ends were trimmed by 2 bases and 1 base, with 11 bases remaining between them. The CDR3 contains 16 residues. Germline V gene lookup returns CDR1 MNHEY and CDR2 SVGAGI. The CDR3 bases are TGTGCCAGCAGTTACCGAGGACCTTTGAACACCGGGGAGCTGTTTTTT. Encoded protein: CASSYRGPLNTGELFF.

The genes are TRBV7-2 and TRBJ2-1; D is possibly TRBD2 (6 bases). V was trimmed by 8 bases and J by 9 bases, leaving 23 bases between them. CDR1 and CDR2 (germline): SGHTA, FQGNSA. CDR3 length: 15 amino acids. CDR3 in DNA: TGTGCCAGCCCAGCCGGCGGGATTATGTCATGTGAGCAGTTCTTC. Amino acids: CASPAGGIMSCEQFF.

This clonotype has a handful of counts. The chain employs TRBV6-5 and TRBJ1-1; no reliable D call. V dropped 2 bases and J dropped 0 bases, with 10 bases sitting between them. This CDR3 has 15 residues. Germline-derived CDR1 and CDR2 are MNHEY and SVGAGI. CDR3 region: CASSYGLAVNTEAFF. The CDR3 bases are TGTGCCAGCAGTTACGGCTTGGCGGTGAACACTGAAGCTTTCTTT.